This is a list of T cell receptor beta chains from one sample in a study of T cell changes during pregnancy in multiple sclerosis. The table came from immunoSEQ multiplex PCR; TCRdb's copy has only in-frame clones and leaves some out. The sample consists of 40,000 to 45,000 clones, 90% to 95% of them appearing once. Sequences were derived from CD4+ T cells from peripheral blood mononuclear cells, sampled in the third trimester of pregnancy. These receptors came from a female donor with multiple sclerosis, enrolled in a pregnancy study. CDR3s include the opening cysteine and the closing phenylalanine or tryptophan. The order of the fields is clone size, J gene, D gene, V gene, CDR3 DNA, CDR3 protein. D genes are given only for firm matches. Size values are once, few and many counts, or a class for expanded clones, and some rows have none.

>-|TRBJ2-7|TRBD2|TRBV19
TGTGCCAGTAGTCCGGGCGTCTTAGCGGGAGGCGTCGAGCAGTACTTC
CASSPGVLAGGVEQYF
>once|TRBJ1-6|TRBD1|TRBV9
TGTGCCAGCAGCGTACGGGACAGGGGCTTCGATTCACCCCTCCACTTT
CASSVRDRGFDSPLHF
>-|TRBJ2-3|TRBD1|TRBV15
TGTGCCACCAGCACTAGGACGGGACAGGACCAAGATACGCAGTATTTT
CATSTRTGQDQDTQYF
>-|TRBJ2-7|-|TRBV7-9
TGTGCCAGCAGCTTAGCGCAGACAGGCTCCTACGAGCAGTACTTC
CASSLAQTGSYEQYF
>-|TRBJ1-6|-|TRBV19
TGTGCCAGTATGGAGACAGGTTTCAATTCACCCCTCCACTTT
CASMETGFNSPLHF
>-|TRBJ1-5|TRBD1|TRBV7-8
TGTGCCAGCAGCCCGGGTGGACAGGGCTATCAGCCCCAGCATTTT
CASSPGGQGYQPQHF
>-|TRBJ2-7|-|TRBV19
TGTGCCAGTAGTCGACAGGGAGGATCCTACGAGCAGTACTTC
CASSRQGGSYEQYF
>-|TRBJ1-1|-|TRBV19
TGTGCCAGTAGTACGGCAGGGACAAACACTGAAGCTTTCTTT
CASSTAGTNTEAFF
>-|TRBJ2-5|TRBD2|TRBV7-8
TGTGCCAGCAGCCGGGGACTAGCGGGGGGCCAAGAGACCCAGTACTTC
CASSRGLAGGQETQYF
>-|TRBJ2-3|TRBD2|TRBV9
TGTGCCAGCAGCGTAGTGGGAGCGGGGGGGCTTATGGATACGCAGTATTTT
CASSVVGAGGLMDTQYF
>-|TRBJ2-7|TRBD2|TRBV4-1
TGCGCCAGCAGCCAACTAAAGCGGGGGGGAACCTACGAGCAGTACTTC
CASSQLKRGGTYEQYF
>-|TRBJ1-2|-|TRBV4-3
TGCGCCAGCAGCCAAGGTGGAGGGATAGGTGGCTACACCTTC
CASSQGGGIGGYTF
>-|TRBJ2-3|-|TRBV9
TGTGCCAGCAGCGCCGAGAGTGTATTCTTGGCGCAGTATTTT
CASSAESVFLAQYF
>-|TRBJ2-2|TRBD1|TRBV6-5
TGTGCCAGCAGACTACAGGGGTCGGCCGGGGAGCTGTTTTTT
CASRLQGSAGELFF
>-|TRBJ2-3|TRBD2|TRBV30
TGTGCCTGGAGTCCACTAGCGGGTTACACAGATACGCAGTATTTT
CAWSPLAGYTDTQYF
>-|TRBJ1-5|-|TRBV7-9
TGTGCCAGCAGCTTGACAGATAGCAATCAGCCCCAGCATTTT
CASSLTDSNQPQHF
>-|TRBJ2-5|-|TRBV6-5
TGTGCCAGCAGCACGCGGGGGCGGAAGACCCAGTACTTC
CASSTRGRKTQYF
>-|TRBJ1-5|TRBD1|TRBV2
TGTGCCAGCAGTGACACTTCAGGGGGCGAGCCCCAGCATTTT
CASSDTSGGEPQHF
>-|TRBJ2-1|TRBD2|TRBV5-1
TGCGCCAGCAGCACCCGACTAGCGGGAGGGAACAATGAGCAGTTCTTC
CASSTRLAGGNNEQFF
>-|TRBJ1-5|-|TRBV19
TGTGCCAGTAGTACCCGGACACTCTATAGCAATCAGCCCCAGCATTTT
CASSTRTLYSNQPQHF
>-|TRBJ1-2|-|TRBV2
TGTGCCAGCTCTAAGCTGTCAGGGAACGGCTACACCTTC
CASSKLSGNGYTF
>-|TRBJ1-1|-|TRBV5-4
TGTGCCAGCAGCTTCGGGGGATGGGAGAACACTGAAGCTTTCTTT
CASSFGGWENTEAFF
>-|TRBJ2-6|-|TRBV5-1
TGCGCCAGCAGCTTGGGTCCGTCCTCTGGGGCCAACGTCCTGACTTTC
CASSLGPSSGANVLTF
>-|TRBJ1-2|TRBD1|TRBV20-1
TGCAGTGCTCAACAGGGGTATGGCTACACCTTC
CSAQQGYGYTF
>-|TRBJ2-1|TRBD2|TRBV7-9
TGTGCCAGCAGCTTGGGTACTAGCGGGATAAGGGGGGAGCAGTTCTTC
CASSLGTSGIRGEQFF
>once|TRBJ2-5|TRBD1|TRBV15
TGTGCCACCAGCAGGCCGGGACAGGGGGACGAGACCCAGTACTTC
CATSRPGQGDETQYF
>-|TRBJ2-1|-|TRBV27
TGTGCCATCCATCCACTCGAGCCGGAGAGATCCTACAATGAGCAGTTCTTC
CAIHPLEPERSYNEQFF
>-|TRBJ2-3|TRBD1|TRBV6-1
TGTGCCAGCAGTACCCCGGGACAGGGGACAGATACGCAGTATTTT
CASSTPGQGTDTQYF
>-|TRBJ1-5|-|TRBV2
TGTGCCAGCAGTGAAGGACCTAAGGGGAATCAGCCCCAGCATTTT
CASSEGPKGNQPQHF
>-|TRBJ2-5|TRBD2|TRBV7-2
TGTGCCAGCAGCCCAGTCGGGGGGACTCCAGAGACCCAGTACTTC
CASSPVGGTPETQYF
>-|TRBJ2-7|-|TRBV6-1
TGTGCCAGCAGTGAAGACCAGGGTCCTTACGAGCAGTACTTC
CASSEDQGPYEQYF
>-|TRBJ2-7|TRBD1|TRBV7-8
TGTGCCAGCAGCTTATACAGGGGGCCCAACGAGCAGTACTTC
CASSLYRGPNEQYF
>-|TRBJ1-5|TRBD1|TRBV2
TGTGCCAGCAACCGACAGGGGGCCAATCAGCCCCAGCATTTT
CASNRQGANQPQHF
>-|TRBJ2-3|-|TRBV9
TGTGCCAGCAGCGCTCGGCCAGGGGCCGCTAGCACAGATACGCAGTATTTT
CASSARPGAASTDTQYF
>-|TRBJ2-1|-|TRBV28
TGTGCCAGCAGTTCCCACAAAGCGCTCAACAATGAGCAGTTCTTC
CASSSHKALNNEQFF
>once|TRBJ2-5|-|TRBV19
TGTGCCAGTAGTATTGGAGGGACGTACCAAGAGACCCAGTACTTC
CASSIGGTYQETQYF
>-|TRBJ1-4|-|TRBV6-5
TGTGCCAGCAGTCCGACAGCTACGAATGAAAAACTGTTTTTT
CASSPTATNEKLFF
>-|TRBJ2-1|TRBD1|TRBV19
TGTGCCAGTAGTATCCGGGACAGGGTCGACAATGAGCAGTTCTTC
CASSIRDRVDNEQFF
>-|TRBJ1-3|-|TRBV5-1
TGCGCCAGCAGCTTGGTGTCGGGAGGAAACACCATATATTTT
CASSLVSGGNTIYF
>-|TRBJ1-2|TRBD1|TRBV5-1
TGCGCCAGCAATTCGGGACAGGGGATTGGTGACTATGGCTACACCTTC
CASNSGQGIGDYGYTF
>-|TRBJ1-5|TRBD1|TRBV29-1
TGCAGCGTTACCGGGACAGGGACTGGTCAGCCCCAGCATTTT
CSVTGTGTGQPQHF
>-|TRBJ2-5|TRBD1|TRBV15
TGTGCCACCCGGGACAGGGCTCTACAAGAGACCCAGTACTTC
CATRDRALQETQYF